This TCR beta chain is drawn from a study of blood T cell repertoires in COVID-19. Profiled with immunoSEQ multiplex PCR; TCRdb holds only in-frame clones, not every one. This table has 120,000 or so clones, over 75% appearing once. The germline V gene has CDR1 SGHRS and CDR2 YFSETQ. The CDR3 length is 13 residues. Deletions cut 5 bases from V and 5 bases from J, with 13 bases between. The sequence was collected from a man aged 60 to 75 with active or convalescent COVID-19. The material sequenced was peripheral blood. V is TRBV5-1 and J is TRBJ1-1, with D tentatively TRBD1 (5 bases). In DNA form, the CDR3 reads TGCGCCAGCAGTCTTGGGGAGGGGACTGAAGCTTTCTTT. It is translated as CASSLGEGTEAFF.